This TCR beta chain was sequenced for a study of blood T cell repertoires in COVID-19. In the original processing: Cell counts per sample came from amplifying reference gene primers. The method was immunoSEQ multiplex PCR; TCRdb's version includes in-frame clones alone and lacks a portion of them. V, J and clone size reflect that table, while D and trimming were determined from the DNA. The table includes over 400,000 clones, around 90% detected once. The CDR3 spans 15 residues. V lost 2 bases, J lost 7 bases, and 7 bases stayed unmatched. CDR1 MDHEN and CDR2 SYDVKM come from the germline V gene. Seattle enrolled patients during active infection and tracked them longitudinally.

The sample consisted of peripheral blood. The TCR sequence derives from a woman aged 45-65 years with COVID-19, enrolled during active disease. The chain is built from TRBV28 and TRBJ2-3; 9 bases line up with TRBD2. In DNA form, the CDR3 reads TGTGCCAGCAGTTTAGGTGCGGGGGGGCCGCATACGCAGTATTTT. It specifies CASSLGAGGPHTQYF.